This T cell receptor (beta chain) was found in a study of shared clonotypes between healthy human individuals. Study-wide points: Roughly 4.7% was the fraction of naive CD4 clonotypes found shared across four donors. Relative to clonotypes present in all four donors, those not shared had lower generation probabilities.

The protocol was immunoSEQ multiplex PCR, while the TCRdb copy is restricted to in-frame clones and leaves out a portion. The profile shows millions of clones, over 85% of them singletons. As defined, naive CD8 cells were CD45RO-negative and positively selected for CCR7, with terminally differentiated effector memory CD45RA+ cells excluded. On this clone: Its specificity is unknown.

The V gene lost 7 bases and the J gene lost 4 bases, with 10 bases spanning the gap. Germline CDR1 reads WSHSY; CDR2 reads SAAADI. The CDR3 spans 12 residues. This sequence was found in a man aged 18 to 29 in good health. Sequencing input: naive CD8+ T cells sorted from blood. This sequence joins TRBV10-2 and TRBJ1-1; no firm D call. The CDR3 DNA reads TGCGCCAGCATGTCCGGATTCACTGAAGCTTTCTTT. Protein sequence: CASMSGFTEAFF.